These 20 T cell receptor beta chains were all obtained from the same sample, sequenced in a study of T cell responses to AZD1222 COVID-19 vaccine. The table came from immunoSEQ multiplex PCR; TCRdb's copy has only in-frame clones and leaves some out. The profile covers 70,000 to 85,000 clones, with about 83% appearing a single time and approximately 1.3% taken by the ten largest. The sequences come from peripheral blood, collected 28 days after the second AZD1222 dose. These receptors came from an adult who received the AZD1222 COVID-19 vaccine.

This rearrangement joins TRBV28 to TRBJ1-2; D not certain. The V and J ends lost 8 bases and 4 bases respectively, with 23 bases between them. The germline CDR1 and CDR2 sequences are MDHEN and SYDVKM. The CDR3 covers 16 residues. The CDR3 coding sequence is TGTGCCAGCCTCGTTGGGCATAGGGCCCTTGGCTATGGCTACACCTTC. Residues: CASLVGHRALGYGYTF.

The V gene is TRBV7-2, the J gene TRBJ1-1, with D possibly matching TRBD1 (5 bases). The V gene lost 7 bases and the J gene lost 0 bases, with 12 bases spanning the gap. The CDR3 runs to 14 residues. The germline gives CDR1 SGHTA, CDR2 FQGNSA. The CDR3 spells CASKWLGLNTEAFF. The CDR3 DNA reads as TGTGCCAGCAAATGGCTGGGGCTGAACACTGAAGCTTTCTTT. Supplemented by reference TRBV7-2 and TRBJ1-1, the full variable domain reads GAGVSQSPSNKVTEKGKDVELRCDPISGHTALYWYRQSLGQGLEFLIYFQGNSAPDKSGLPSDRFSAERTGGSVSTLTIQRTQQEDSAVYLCASKWLGLNTEAFFGQGTRLTVV.

The chain uses TRBV29-1 and TRBJ1-1, with 7 positions matching TRBD1. The length of the CDR3 is 13 residues. The junction had 4 bases not matched to a gene; V was cut back by 6 bases and J by 0 bases. Germline V gene data show CDR1 as SQVTM and CDR2 as ANQGSEA. This CDR3 is CSVSGTVNTEAFF. CDR3 bases: TGCAGCGTGTCCGGGACAGTGAACACTGAAGCTTTCTTT.

The J gene is TRBJ2-7, the V gene TRBV7-9; the match to TRBD2 covers 8 bases. The CDR3 totals 17 residues. Germline assignment: CDR1 SEHNR and CDR2 FQNEAQ (reference sequence). V was clipped by 2 bases and J by 1 base; unmatched bases: 10. For the CDR3, the DNA is TGTGCCAGCAGCTTACCCACCGGGACTAGGCCTTCCTACGAGCAGTACTTC. This translates into CASSLPTGTRPSYEQYF. Filled out from reference TRBV7-9 and TRBJ2-7, the complete variable domain reads DTGVSQNPRHKITKRGQNVTFRCDPISEHNRLYWYRQTLGQGPEFLTYFQNEAQLEKSRLLSDRFSAERPKGSFSTLEIQRTEQGDSAMYLCASSLPTGTRPSYEQYFGPGTRLTVT.

J is TRBJ1-5 and V is TRBV6-1; D is possibly TRBD1 (5 bases). The CDR3 is 16 residues long. Germline values: CDR1 MNHNS, CDR2 SASEGT. V was clipped by 4 bases and J by 2 bases, with 15 bases between them. The CDR3 DNA follows: TGTGCCAGCAGTGTACAGGTAGCTAGGGGCAATCAGCCCCAGCATTTT. It is translated as CASSVQVARGNQPQHF.

This clone was detected only once. The chain has TRBV5-1 and TRBJ2-2; perhaps TRBD2 as D (5 bases). CDR1 and CDR2 from the germline V gene are SGHRS and YFSETQ. Trimming removed 4 bases from V and 4 bases from J, with 17 bases in between. The CDR3 is made up of 16 amino acids. The CDR3 is CASSVPPGWGTGELFF. Here the CDR3 DNA reads TGCGCCAGCAGCGTACCACCGGGATGGGGCACCGGGGAGCTGTTTTTT.

The table lists this clone with a few counts. The chain recombines TRBV10-3 with TRBJ2-2; D gene ambiguous. V was trimmed by 7 bases and J by 6 bases, leaving 6 bases between them. Germline CDR1 reads ENHRY; CDR2 reads SYGVKD. The length of the CDR3 is 11 residues. CDR3 in DNA: TGTGCCATCAAAGACCCCGGGGAGCTGTTTTTT. Its protein is CAIKDPGELFF.

This clone has only a few counts. The chain combines TRBV28 with TRBJ1-2; no definite D call. CDR3 length: 13 amino acids. Trimming cost V 6 bases and J 8 bases, with 16 bases left between them. Germline CDR1 and CDR2: MDHEN and SYDVKM. CDR3 bases: TGTGCCAGCAGGACGCGAGGCGCTGGAGGCTACACCTTC. It specifies CASRTRGAGGYTF.

This clone was detected only once. The V call is TRBV7-2, the J call TRBJ1-1, with D hard to call. Germline CDR1 is SGHTA and CDR2 is FQGNSA. The CDR3 has 14 amino acids. The V end lost 2 bases, the J end lost 2 bases, and 9 bases lay between the germline ends. CDR3 nucleotide sequence: TGTGCCAGCAGCTTACCTGGGGTTAACACTGAAGCTTTCTTT. Its protein product is CASSLPGVNTEAFF.

This clone was detected only a few times. The genes are TRBV7-9 and TRBJ1-1, with 9 bases that match TRBD1. Trimming at V came to 5 bases and at J to 11 bases, leaving 9 bases not matched to a gene. Germline CDR1 is SEHNR and CDR2 is FQNEAQ (reference sequence). CDR3 size: 13 residues. The chain's CDR3 is CASSPTGGEGAFF. For the CDR3, the DNA is TGTGCCAGCAGCCCTACAGGGGGCGAAGGGGCTTTCTTT.

This clone was detected only a few times. The V gene is TRBV3-1 (or the pseudogene TRBV3-2), the J gene TRBJ2-2, with D possibly TRBD1 on 6 matching bases. Germline V gene sequence: CDR1 LGHDT, CDR2 YNNKEL (reference sequence). The CDR3 loop spans 18 amino acids. Trimming removed 3 bases from V and 4 bases from J, with 21 bases in between. The CDR3 reads CASSQGRGPPPGTGELFF. CDR3 DNA sequence: TGTGCCAGCAGCCAGGGCAGGGGCCCTCCCCCCGGCACCGGGGAGCTGTTTTTT.

The rearrangement joins TRBV5-4 to TRBJ1-1; D is uncertain. V was pared by 4 bases and J by 0 bases, with 16 bases between. In germline, CDR1 is SGHNT, CDR2 YYREEE (reference sequence). The CDR3 has 16 residues. This CDR3 is CASSPRVSAVNTEAFF. The CDR3 DNA reads TGTGCCAGCAGCCCCCGAGTATCGGCTGTGAACACTGAAGCTTTCTTT.

V is TRBV5-1 and J is TRBJ2-5; no clear D. Trimming cost V 4 bases and J 0 bases, with 4 bases left between them. In germline, CDR1 is SGHRS, CDR2 YFSETQ. The CDR3 is made up of 12 amino acids. The CDR3 here is CASSPYQETQYF. CDR3 in DNA: TGCGCCAGCAGCCCGTACCAAGAGACCCAGTACTTC.

The V and J genes are TRBV3-1 (or the pseudogene TRBV3-2) and TRBJ1-2; D gene uncertain. Trimming stripped 1 base from V and 8 bases from J, with 8 bases between. Germline CDR1 and CDR2: LGHDT and YNNKEL (reference sequence). This CDR3 comprises 12 residues. CDR3 nucleotide sequence: TGTGCCAGCAGCCAAGCGCGGATAGGCTACACCTTC. Its translation is CASSQARIGYTF.

The V gene is TRBV19, the J gene TRBJ1-1; weak D call: TRBD1 (5 bases). The CDR3 has 12 residues. Trimming took 10 bases from V and 4 from J, leaving 13 bases between them. From germline, CDR1 is LNHDA and CDR2 SQIVND (reference sequence). CDR3 DNA sequence: TGTGCCACTTCGGCAGGGCCCACTGAAGCTTTCTTT. Its translation is CATSAGPTEAFF.

The V gene is TRBV6-5, the J gene TRBJ2-2; D possibly matches TRBD1 or TRBD2 (5 bases each). The CDR3 is 14 amino acids. CDR1 is MNHEY and CDR2 is SVGAGI in the germline V gene. The V and J ends lost 8 bases and 7 bases respectively, with 17 bases between them. The CDR3 is CASVRDGGVGELFF. CDR3 coding DNA: TGTGCCAGCGTCCGGGACGGAGGTGTCGGGGAGCTGTTTTTT.

The chain links TRBV20-1 to TRBJ2-1, with 14 bases that match TRBD2. With 3 bases clipped from V and 7 bases from J, the junction kept 14 bases outside the gene matches. This CDR3 has 18 residues. Looked up from germline, CDR1 is DFQATT and CDR2 is SNEGSKA (reference sequence). CDR3 in DNA: TGCAGTGCTAGTAGCGGACTAGCGGGAGGACAGTTTGAGAATGAGCAGTTCTTC. It specifies CSASSGLAGGQFENEQFF.

Only one count was recorded for this clone. The CDR3 DNA reads TGTGCCAGCTCACCCGGGACTAGCGGGAGTCAGGTAGCCAAAAACATTCAGTACTTC. It translates to CASSPGTSGSQVAKNIQYF. The V gene is TRBV18, the J gene TRBJ2-4; 14 nucleotides match TRBD2. CDR3 size: 19 residues. Germline-derived CDR1 and CDR2 are KGHSH and LQKENI. The J segment lost 0 bases and the V segment lost 3 bases, leaving 7 bases of the junction unmatched.

There are many counts of this clone. V gene TRBV4-2 combines with J gene TRBJ2-3; D perhaps matches TRBD1 (5 bases). This CDR3 has 14 residues. From germline, CDR1 is LGHNA and CDR2 YNFKEQ. Trimming shortened V by 1 base and J by 4 bases, and 9 bases separated the two germline ends. The CDR3 reads CASSQVTGADTQYF. The CDR3 DNA reads as TGTGCCAGCAGCCAAGTAACAGGCGCAGATACGCAGTATTTT.

The chain has TRBV5-1 and TRBJ1-1, with D hard to call. V shed 0 bases and J shed 14 bases, with 20 bases lying between them. Germline V gene data show CDR1 as SGHRS and CDR2 as YFSETQ. The CDR3 contains 14 residues. CDR3 sequence (DNA): TGCGCCAGCAGCTTGGTACGGCAAACACCTCATGGATTCTTT. Translating it yields CASSLVRQTPHGFF.